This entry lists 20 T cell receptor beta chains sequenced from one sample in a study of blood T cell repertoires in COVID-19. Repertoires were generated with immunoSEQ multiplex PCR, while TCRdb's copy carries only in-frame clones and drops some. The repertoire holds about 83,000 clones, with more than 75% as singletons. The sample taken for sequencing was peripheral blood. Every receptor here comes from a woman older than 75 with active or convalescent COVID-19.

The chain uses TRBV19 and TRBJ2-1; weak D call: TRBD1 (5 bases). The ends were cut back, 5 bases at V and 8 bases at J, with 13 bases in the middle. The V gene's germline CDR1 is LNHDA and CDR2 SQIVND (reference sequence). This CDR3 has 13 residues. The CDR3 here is CASSPSGSDEQFF. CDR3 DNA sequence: TGTGCCAGTAGTCCGTCAGGGTCGGATGAGCAGTTCTTC.

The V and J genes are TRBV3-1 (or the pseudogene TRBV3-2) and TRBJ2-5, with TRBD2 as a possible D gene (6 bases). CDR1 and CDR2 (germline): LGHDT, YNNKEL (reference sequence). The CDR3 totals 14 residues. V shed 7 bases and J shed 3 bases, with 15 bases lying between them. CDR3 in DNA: TGTGCCAGCACCAATTATTGGGGGGAAGAGACCCAGTACTTC. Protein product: CASTNYWGEETQYF.

The CDR3 protein is CASSLTGGVEKLFF. In DNA, the CDR3 is TGCGCCAGCAGCCTGACAGGGGGTGTTGAAAAACTGTTTTTT. V and J are TRBV4-3 and TRBJ1-4, with TRBD1 matching over 9 bases. V gave up 4 bases and J gave up 7 bases; unmatched junction bases: 4. CDR1 and CDR2 from the germline V gene are LGHNA and YSLEER. There are 14 residues in the CDR3.

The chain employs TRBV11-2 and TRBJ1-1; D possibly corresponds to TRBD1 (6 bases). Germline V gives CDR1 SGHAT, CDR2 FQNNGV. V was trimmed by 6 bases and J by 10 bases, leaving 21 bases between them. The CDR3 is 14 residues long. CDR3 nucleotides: TGTGCCAGCAGTCAACGGATAAGGGGGGAGGGAGCTTTCTTT. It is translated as CASSQRIRGEGAFF.

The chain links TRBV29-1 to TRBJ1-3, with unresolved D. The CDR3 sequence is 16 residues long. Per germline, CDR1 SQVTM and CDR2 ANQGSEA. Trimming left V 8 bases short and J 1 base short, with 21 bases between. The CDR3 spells CSYTEHGLGSGNTIYF. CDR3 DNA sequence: TGCAGCTACACAGAACATGGATTAGGTTCTGGAAACACCATATATTTT.

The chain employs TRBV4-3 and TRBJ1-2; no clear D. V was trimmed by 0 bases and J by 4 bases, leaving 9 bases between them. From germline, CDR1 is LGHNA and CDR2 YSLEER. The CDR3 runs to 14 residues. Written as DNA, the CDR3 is TGCGCCAGCAGCCAAGATCAACTCGGCTATGGCTACACCTTC. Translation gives CASSQDQLGYGYTF.

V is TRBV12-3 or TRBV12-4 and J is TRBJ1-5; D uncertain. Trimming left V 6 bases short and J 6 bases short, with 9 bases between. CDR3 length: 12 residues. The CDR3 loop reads CASSLEGQPQHF. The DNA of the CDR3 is TGTGCCAGCAGCCTAGAGGGTCAGCCCCAGCATTTT.

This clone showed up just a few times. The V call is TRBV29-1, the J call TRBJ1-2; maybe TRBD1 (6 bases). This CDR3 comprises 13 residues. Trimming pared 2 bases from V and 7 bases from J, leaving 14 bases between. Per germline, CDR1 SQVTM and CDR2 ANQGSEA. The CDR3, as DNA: TGCAGCGTTGAATCATCAGGGGCGGGTGGCTACACCTTC. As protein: CSVESSGAGGYTF.

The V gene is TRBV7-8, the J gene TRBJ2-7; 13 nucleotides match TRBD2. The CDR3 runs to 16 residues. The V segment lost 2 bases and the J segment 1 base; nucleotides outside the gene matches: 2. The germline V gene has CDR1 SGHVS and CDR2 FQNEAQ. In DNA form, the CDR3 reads TGTGCCAGCAGCTTATGGACTAGCGGGGGTTCCTACGAGCAGTACTTC. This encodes CASSLWTSGGSYEQYF.

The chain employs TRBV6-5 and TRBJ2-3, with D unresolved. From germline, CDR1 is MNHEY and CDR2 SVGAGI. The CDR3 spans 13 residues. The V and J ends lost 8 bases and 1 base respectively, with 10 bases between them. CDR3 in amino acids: CASGVERTDTQYF. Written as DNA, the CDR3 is TGTGCCAGCGGAGTAGAGCGCACAGATACGCAGTATTTT.

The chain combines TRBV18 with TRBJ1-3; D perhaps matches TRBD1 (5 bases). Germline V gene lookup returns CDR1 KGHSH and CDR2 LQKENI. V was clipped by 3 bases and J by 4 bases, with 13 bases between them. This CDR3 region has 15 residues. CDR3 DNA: TGTGCCAGCTCACCGACAGAGACTGACGGAAACACCATATATTTT. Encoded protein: CASSPTETDGNTIYF. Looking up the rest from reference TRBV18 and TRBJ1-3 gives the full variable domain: NAGVMQNPRHLVRRRGQEARLRCSPMKGHSHVYWYRQLPEEGLKFMVYLQKENIIDESGMPKERFSAEFPKEGPSILRIQQVVRGDSAAYFCASSPTETDGNTIYFGEGSWLTVV.

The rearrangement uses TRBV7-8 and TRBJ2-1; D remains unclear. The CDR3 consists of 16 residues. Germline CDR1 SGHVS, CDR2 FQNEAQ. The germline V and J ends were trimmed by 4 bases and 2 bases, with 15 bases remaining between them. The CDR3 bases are TGTGCCAGCAGCTCATGGAAGACTGCCCCCTACAATGAGCAGTTCTTC. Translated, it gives CASSSWKTAPYNEQFF.

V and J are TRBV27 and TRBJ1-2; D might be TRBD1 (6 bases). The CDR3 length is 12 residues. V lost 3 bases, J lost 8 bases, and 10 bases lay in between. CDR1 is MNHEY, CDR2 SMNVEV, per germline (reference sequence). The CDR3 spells CASSFDRRGYTF. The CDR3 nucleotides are TGTGCCAGCAGTTTTGACAGGAGGGGCTACACCTTC.

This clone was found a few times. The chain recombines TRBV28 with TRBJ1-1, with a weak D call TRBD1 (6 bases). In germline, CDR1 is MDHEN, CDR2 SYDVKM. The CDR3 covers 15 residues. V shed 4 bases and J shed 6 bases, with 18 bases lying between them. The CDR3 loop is CASSSIGGRASEAFF. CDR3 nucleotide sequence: TGTGCCAGCAGTTCAATTGGGGGCCGAGCCTCTGAAGCTTTCTTT.

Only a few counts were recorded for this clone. The CDR3 bases are TGCAGCGCCGTCTGGGGGCTGAACACTGAAGCTTTCTTT. Translating gives CSAVWGLNTEAFF. This rearrangement joins TRBV29-1 to TRBJ1-1; D is possibly TRBD1 (6 bases). The length of the CDR3 is 13 residues. Germline V gives CDR1 SQVTM, CDR2 ANQGSEA. V lost 7 bases and J lost 0, with 12 bases in between.

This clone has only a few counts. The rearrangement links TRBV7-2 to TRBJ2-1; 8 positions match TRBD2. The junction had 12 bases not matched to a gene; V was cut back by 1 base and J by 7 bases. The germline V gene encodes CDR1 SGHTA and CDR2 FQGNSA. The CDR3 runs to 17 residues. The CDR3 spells CASSLESSGGKRNEQFF. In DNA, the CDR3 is TGTGCCAGCAGCTTAGAGTCGAGCGGGGGCAAAAGAAATGAGCAGTTCTTC.

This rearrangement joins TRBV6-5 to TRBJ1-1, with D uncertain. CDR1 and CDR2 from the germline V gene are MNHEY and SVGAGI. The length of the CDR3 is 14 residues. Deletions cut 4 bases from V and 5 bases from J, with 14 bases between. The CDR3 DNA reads TGTGCCAGCAGTTTAGGCTCCCTCGGGACTGAAGCTTTCTTT. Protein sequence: CASSLGSLGTEAFF.

The CDR3 protein is CASSFSVVEQYF. In DNA form, the CDR3 reads TGTGCCAGCAGTTTTTCAGTGGTCGAGCAGTACTTC. The chain employs TRBV12-3 or TRBV12-4 and TRBJ2-7, with D uncertain. This CDR3 region has 12 residues. Trimming pared 3 bases from V and 6 bases from J, leaving 9 bases between.

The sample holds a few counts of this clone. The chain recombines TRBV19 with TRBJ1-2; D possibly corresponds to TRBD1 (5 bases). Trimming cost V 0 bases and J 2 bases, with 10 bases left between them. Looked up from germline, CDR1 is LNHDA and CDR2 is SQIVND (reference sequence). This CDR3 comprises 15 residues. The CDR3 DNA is TGTGCCAGTAGTATAGATTCAGGGTACAACTATGGCTACACCTTC. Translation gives CASSIDSGYNYGYTF.

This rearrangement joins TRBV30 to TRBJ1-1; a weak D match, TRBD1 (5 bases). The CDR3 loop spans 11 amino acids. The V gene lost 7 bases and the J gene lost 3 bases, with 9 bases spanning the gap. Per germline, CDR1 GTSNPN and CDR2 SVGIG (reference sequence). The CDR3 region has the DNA TGTGCCTCCAGGGTATACACTGAAGCTTTCTTT. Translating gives CASRVYTEAFF.